Presented here are 2 T cell receptor beta chains from one specimen sequenced in a study of Graves' ophthalmopathy and Graves' hyperthyroidism. Amplified TCR beta CDR3 regions were obtained using RNA transcripts as template. Amplification began with first-round RT-PCR using HTBI primers, then second-round multiplex PCR was performed. TCRdb called the multiplex PCR reads again in MiXCR, with one record for every CDR3 protein. The data contain over 500,000 distinct CDR3 sequences, 20% to 25% of them singletons. Sequenced sample: peripheral blood. The receptor source for this set is a woman aged 18-29 years with stable Graves' hyperthyroidism. Some clones in this sample may be carry-over from other donors' samples.

The sample holds many counts of this clonotype. The chain carries TRBV2 and TRBJ2-2; D is ambiguous. Germline CDR1 is SNHLY and CDR2 is FYNNEI. The CDR3 is 14 residues long. The germline V and J ends were trimmed by 5 bases and 7 bases, with 14 bases remaining between them. The CDR3 region has the DNA TGTGCCAGCAGTTTCCAGGTGTTTGTCGGGGAGCTGTTTTTT. It is translated as CASSFQVFVGELFF.

In its sample, this clonotype was seen many times. The chain carries TRBV20-1 and TRBJ1-1; D uncertain. This CDR3 contains 14 residues. Germline lookup yields CDR1 DFQATT and CDR2 SNEGSKA (reference sequence). V gave up 4 bases and J gave up 5 bases, with 17 bases separating them. The CDR3 DNA sequence: TGCAGTGCTATAGGACCCAGTGGATCTACTGAAGCTTTCTTT. Translating gives CSAIGPSGSTEAFF.